The present entry profiles one T cell receptor (beta chain) with its context. Its specificity is not known. The authors isolated total RNA from whole blood without sorting T cells. The sample comes from a study of monozygotic twins with inflammatory bowel disease. The study, taken as a whole, reports: IBD patients displayed reduced TCRbeta diversity (inverse Simpson) when set against healthy co-twins. There was no support for any single strong signal or clonotype associated with IBD.

The CDR3 length is 16 residues. Germline V gives CDR1 LGHNA, CDR2 YSLEER. After re-calling the 5' RACE reads, TCRdb lists one entry per CDR3 protein, DNA absent. The listing contains approximately 110,000 distinct CDR3 sequences. This clonotype was obtained from a human donor with ulcerative colitis or Crohn's disease, or a healthy co-twin of an affected twin (not recorded which). The V call is TRBV4-3, the J call TRBJ2-7; TCRdb outputs TRBD2, but without DNA this stays unchecked. Source material: blood. The CDR3: CASSQDRSGGFYEQYF.